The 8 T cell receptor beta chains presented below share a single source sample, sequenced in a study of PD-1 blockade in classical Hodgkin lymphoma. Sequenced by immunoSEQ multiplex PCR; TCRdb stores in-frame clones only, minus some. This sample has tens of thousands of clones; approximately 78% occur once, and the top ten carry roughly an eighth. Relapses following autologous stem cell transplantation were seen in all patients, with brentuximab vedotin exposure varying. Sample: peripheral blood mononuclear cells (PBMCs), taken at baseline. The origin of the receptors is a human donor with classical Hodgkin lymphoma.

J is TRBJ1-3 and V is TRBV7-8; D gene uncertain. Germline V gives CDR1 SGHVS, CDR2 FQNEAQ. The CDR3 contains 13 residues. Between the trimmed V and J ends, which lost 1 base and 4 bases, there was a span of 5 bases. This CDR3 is CASSLEGGNTIYF. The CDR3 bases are TGTGCCAGCAGCTTAGAAGGGGGAAACACCATATATTTT.

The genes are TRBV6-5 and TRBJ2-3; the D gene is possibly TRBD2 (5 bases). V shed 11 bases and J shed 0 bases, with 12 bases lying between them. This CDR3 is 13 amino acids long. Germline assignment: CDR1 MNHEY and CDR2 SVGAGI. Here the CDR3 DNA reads TGTGCCGCACGGGAAGCAAGCACAGATACGCAGTATTTT. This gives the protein CAAREASTDTQYF.

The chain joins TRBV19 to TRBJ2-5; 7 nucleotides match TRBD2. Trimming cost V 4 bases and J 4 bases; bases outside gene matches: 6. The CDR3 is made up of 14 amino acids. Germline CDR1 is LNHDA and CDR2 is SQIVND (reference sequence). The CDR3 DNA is TGTGCCAGTAGTAGTCTAGGACTAGGAGAGACCCAGTACTTC. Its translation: CASSSLGLGETQYF. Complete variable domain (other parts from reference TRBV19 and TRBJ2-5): DGGITQSPKYLFRKEGQNVTLSCEQNLNHDAMYWYRQDPGQGLRLIYYSQIVNDFQKGDIAEGYSVSREKKESFPLTVTSAQKNPTAFYLCASSSLGLGETQYFGPGTRLLVL.

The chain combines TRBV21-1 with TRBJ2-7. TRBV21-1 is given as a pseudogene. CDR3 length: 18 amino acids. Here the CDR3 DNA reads TGTGCCAGCAGCAAATTAGACGGACGAGTGGGGGTCTCCTACGAGCAGTACTTC. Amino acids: CASSKLDGRVGVSYEQYF.

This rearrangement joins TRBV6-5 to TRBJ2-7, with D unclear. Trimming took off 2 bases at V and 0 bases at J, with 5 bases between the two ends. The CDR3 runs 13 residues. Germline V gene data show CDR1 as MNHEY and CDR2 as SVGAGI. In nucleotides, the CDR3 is TGTGCCAGCAGTTACGGGTACTCCTACGAGCAGTACTTC. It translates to CASSYGYSYEQYF.

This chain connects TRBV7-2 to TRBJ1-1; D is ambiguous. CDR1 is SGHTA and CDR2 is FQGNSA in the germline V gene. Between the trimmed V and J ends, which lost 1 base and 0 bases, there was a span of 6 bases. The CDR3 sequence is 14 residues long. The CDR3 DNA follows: TGTGCCAGCAGCTTAGGACCGTTGAACACTGAAGCTTTCTTT. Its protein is CASSLGPLNTEAFF.

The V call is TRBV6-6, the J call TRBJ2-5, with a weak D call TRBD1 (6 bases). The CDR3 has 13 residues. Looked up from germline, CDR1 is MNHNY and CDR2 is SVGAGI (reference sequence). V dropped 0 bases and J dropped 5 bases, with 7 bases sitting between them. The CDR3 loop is CASSYSQGETQYF. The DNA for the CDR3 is TGTGCCAGCAGTTACTCGCAGGGGGAGACCCAGTACTTC.

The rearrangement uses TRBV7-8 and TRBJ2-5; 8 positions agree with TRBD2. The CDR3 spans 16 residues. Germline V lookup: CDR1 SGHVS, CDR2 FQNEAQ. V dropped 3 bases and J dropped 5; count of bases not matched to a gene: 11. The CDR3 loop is CASSLGQTGGAETQYF. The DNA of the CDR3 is TGTGCCAGCAGCTTGGGTCAGACCGGGGGGGCGGAGACCCAGTACTTC.